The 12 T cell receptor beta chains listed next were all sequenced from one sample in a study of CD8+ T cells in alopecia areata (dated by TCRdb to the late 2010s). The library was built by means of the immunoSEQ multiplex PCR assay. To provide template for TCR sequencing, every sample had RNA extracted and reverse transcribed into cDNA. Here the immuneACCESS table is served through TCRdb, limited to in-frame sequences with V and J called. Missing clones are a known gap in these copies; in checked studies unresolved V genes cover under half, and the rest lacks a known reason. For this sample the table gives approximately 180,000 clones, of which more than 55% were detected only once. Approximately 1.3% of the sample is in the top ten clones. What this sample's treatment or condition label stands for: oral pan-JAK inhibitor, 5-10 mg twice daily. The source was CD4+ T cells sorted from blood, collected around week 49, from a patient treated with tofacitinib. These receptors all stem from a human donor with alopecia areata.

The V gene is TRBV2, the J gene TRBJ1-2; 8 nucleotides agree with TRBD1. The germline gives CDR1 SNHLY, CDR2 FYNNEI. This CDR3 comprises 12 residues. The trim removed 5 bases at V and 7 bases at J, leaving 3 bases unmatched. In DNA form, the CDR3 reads TGTGCCAGCAGTTACGACAGGGGTGGCTACACCTTC. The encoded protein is CASSYDRGGYTF. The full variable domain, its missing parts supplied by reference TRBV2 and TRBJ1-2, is EPEVTQTPSHQVTQMGQEVILRCVPISNHLYFYWYRQILGQKVEFLVSFYNNEISEKSEIFDDQFSVERPDGSNFTLKIRSTKLEDSAMYFCASSYDRGGYTFGSGTRLTVV.

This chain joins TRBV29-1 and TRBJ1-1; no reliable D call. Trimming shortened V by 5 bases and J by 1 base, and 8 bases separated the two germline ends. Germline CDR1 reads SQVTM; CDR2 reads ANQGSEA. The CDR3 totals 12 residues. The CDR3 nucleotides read TGCAGCGTTAGGACGGGGAACACTGAAGCTTTCTTT. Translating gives CSVRTGNTEAFF.

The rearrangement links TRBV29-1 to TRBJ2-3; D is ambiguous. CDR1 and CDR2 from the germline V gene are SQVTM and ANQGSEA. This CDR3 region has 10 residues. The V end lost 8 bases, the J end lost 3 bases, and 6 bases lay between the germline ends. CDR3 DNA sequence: TGCAGCTCCGCTACAGATACGCAGTATTTT. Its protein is CSSATDTQYF.

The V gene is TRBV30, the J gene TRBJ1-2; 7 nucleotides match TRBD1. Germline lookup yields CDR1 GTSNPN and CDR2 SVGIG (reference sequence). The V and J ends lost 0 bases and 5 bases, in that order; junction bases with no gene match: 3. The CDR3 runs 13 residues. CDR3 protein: CAWSVQGGYGYTF. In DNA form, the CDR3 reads TGTGCCTGGAGTGTTCAGGGGGGATATGGCTACACCTTC.

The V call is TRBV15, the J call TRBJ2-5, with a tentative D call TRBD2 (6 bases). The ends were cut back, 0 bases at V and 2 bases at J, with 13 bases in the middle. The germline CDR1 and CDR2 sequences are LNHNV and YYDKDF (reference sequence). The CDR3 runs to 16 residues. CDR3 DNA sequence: TGTGCCACCAGCAGAGATCCCGGCCGGGGGCAAGAGACCCAGTACTTC. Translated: CATSRDPGRGQETQYF.

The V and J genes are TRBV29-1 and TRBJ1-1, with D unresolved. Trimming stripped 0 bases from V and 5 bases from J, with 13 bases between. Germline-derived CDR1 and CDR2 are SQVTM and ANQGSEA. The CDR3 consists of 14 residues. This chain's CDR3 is CSVEDGEGWTEAFF. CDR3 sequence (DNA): TGCAGCGTTGAAGATGGTGAGGGCTGGACTGAAGCTTTCTTT.

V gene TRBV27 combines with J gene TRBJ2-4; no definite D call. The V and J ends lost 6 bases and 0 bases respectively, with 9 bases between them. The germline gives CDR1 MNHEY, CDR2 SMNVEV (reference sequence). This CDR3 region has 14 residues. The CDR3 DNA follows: TGTGCCAGCAGCCCAAATCTAGCCAAAAACATTCAGTACTTC. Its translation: CASSPNLAKNIQYF.

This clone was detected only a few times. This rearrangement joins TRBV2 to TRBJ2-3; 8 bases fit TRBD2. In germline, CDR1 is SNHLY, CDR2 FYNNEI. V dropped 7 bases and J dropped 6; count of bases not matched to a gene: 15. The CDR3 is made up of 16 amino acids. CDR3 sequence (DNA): TGTGCCAGCACCTCGGCTAGCGGGTGGACCGGGGATACGCAGTATTTT. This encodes CASTSASGWTGDTQYF.

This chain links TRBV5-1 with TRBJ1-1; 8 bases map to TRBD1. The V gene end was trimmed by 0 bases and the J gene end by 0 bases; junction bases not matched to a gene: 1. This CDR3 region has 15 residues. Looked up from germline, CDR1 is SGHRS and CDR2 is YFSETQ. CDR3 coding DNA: TGCGCCAGCAGCTTGGGGGGACAGGTGAACACTGAAGCTTTCTTT. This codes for CASSLGGQVNTEAFF.

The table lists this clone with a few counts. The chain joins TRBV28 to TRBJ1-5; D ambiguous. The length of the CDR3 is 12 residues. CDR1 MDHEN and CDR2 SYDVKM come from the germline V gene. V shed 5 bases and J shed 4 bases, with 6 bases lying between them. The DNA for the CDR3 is TGTGCCAGCAGTGACCTAAATCAGCCCCAGCATTTT. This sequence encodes CASSDLNQPQHF.

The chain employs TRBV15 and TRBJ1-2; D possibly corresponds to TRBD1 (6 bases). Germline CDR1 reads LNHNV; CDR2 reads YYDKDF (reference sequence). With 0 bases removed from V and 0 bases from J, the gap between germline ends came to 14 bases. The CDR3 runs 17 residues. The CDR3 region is CATSRDMRGRSNYGYTF. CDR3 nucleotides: TGTGCCACCAGCAGAGATATGCGGGGGCGATCTAACTATGGCTACACCTTC.

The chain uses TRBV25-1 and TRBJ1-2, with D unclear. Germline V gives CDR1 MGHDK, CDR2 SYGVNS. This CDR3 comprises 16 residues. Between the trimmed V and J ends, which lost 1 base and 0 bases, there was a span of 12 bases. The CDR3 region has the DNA TGTGCCAGCAGTGAATCTCGGGGATGGTCTAACTATGGCTACACCTTC. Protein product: CASSESRGWSNYGYTF.